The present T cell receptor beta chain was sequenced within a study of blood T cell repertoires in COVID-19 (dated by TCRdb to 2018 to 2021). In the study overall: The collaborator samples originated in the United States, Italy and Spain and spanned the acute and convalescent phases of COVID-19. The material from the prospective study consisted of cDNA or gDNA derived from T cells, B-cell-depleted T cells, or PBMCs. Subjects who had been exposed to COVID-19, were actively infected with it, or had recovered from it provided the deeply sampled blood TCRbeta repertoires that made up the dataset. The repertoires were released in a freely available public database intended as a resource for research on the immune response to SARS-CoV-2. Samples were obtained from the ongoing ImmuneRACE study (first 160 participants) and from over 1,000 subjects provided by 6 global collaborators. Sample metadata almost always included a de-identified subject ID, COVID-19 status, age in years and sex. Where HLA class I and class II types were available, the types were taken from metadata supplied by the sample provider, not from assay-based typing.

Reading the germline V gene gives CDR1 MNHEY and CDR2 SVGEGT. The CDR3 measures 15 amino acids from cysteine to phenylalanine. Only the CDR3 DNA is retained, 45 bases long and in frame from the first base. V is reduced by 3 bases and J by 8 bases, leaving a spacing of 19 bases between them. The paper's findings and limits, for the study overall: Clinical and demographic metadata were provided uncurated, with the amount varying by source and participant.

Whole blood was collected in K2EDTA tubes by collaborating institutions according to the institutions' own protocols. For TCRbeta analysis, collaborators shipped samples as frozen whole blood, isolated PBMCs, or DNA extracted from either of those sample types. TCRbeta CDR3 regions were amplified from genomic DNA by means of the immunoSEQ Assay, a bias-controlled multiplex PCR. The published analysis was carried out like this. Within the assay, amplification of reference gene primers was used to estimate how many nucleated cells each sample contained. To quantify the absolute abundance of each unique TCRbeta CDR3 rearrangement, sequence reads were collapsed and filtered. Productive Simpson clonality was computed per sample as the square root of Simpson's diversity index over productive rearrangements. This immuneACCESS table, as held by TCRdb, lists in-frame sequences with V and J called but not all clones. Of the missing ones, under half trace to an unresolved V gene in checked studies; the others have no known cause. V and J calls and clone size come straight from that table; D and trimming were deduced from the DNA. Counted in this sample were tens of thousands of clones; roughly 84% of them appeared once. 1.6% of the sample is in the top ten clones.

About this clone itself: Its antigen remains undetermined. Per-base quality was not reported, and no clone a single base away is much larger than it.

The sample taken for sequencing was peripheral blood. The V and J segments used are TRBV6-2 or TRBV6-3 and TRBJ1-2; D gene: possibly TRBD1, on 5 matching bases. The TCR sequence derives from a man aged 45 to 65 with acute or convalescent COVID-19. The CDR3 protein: CASSYFDSGYRGYTF. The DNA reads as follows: TGTGCCAGCAGTTATTTTGACAGCGGGTATAGAGGCTACACCTTC.